This T cell receptor (beta chain) was observed in a study of T cells in localized non-small cell lung cancer. Only in-frame clones appear in the TCRdb table, and some are missing; sequencing was by immunoSEQ multiplex PCR. The sample contains tens of thousands of clones, around 86% of which appear only once. V was pared by 6 bases and J by 1 base, with 5 bases of the junction left unmatched. The CDR3 extends over 15 amino acids. The germline gives CDR1 ENHRY, CDR2 SYGVKD. Points on this clone: Its antigen is undetermined.

Study-wide results and limits: Without multi-region sequencing, intratumor heterogeneity could not be excluded.

The receptor was isolated from a man between 40 and 69 years old with stage III lung adenocarcinoma. Sequencing was performed on peripheral blood mononuclear cells, taken before any cancer treatment. The J gene is TRBJ2-7, the V gene TRBV10-3, with 11 nucleotides matching TRBD1. This CDR3 is CAIRGTGGASYEQYF. Written as DNA, the CDR3 is TGTGCCATCAGGGGGACAGGGGGAGCATCCTACGAGCAGTACTTC.